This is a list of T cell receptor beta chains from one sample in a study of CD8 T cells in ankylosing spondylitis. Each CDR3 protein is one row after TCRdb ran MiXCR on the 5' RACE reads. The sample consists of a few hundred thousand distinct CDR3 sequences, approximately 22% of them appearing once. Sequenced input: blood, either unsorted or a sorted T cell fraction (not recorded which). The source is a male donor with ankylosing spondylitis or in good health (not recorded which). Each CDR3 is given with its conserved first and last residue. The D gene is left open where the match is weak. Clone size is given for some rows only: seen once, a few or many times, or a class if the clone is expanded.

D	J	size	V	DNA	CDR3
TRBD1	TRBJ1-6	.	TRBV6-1	TGTGCCAGCAGTATTACAGGGGGCACTTCACCCCTCCACTTT	CASSITGGTSPLHF
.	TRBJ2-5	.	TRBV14	TGTGCCAGCAGCCAAGTATCCCCTAGCGTGGAGACCCAGTACTTC	CASSQVSPSVETQYF
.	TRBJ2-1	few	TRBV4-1	TGCGCCAGCACCTCGGGGCCGAGCTCCTACAATGAGCAGTTCTTC	CASTSGPSSYNEQFF
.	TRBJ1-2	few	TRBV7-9	TGTGCCAGCAGCTTAGCGGGGCCCTATGGCTACACCTTC	CASSLAGPYGYTF
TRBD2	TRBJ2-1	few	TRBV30	TGTGCCTGGACTAGCGGGAATCCACAAATCTACAATGAGCAGTTCTTC	CAWTSGNPQIYNEQFF
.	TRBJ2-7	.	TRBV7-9	TGTGCCAGCAGCTTAGGGGACGGCCTCTACGAGCAGTACTTC	CASSLGDGLYEQYF
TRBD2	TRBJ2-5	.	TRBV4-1	TGCGCCAGCAGCCACAGGAGTAGACTAGCAGGCCCCCCAGAGACCCAGTACTTC	CASSHRSRLAGPPETQYF
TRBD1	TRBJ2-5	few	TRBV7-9	TGTGCCAGCAGCCAGGCAGGGACAGGGGACTTGGAGACCCAGTACTTC	CASSQAGTGDLETQYF
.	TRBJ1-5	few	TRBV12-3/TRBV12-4	TGTGCCAGCAGCTTACAAGTACGTCTAAATCAGCCCCAGCATTTT	CASSLQVRLNQPQHF
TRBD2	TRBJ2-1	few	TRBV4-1	TGCGCCAGCAGCCAAGCCCCACTAGCGGGGGGACACAATGAGCAGTTCTTC	CASSQAPLAGGHNEQFF
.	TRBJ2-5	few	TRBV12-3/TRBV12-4	TGTGCCAGCAGTCAACGGATGGAGACCCAGTACTTC	CASSQRMETQYF
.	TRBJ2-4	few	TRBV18	TGTGCCAGCTCACCACCAGGGAACAGGGTAGTGGAAAACATTCAGTACTTC	CASSPPGNRVVENIQYF
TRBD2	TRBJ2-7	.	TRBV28	TGTGCCAGCAGTTACCAGGGAGCGGGGGGGTACGAGCAGTACTTC	CASSYQGAGGYEQYF
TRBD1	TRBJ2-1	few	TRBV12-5	TGTGCTAGTGGCCCCGGGACAGGGGTGAATGAGCAGTTCTTC	CASGPGTGVNEQFF
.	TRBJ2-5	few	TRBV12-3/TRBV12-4	TGTGCCAGCAGTTTCCTCAAAGAGACCCAGTACTTC	CASSFLKETQYF
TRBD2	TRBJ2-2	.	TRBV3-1	TGTGCCAGCAGCCAAGGTCTAGCGGGGGTAATCACCGGGGAGCTGTTTTTT	CASSQGLAGVITGELFF
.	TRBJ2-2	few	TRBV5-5	TGTGCCAGCAGCTTATACATCACCGGGGAGCTGTTTTTT	CASSLYITGELFF
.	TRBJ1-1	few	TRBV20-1	TGCAGTGCTAGAGTTGTGGGGGCGAACACTGAAGCTTTCTTT	CSARVVGANTEAFF
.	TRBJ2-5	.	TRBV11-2	TGTGCCAGCAGCTCGTCCTGGGGGTTAGGGCAAGAGACCCAGTACTTC	CASSSSWGLGQETQYF
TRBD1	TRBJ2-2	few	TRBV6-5	TGTGCCAGCAGTTTATTTCAGGGGGCTACGATGGGAACCGGGGAGCTGTTTTTT	CASSLFQGATMGTGELFF